This record looks at one T cell receptor (beta chain) sequence and its context. The antigen is undetermined. Selected positively for CCR7 and CD45RO-negative, naive CD8 cells excluded terminally differentiated effector memory CD45RA+ cells. Here immunoSEQ multiplex PCR was the method, and the copy in TCRdb shows in-frame clones only, minus some. The sample consists of about 1.9 million clones, around 93% of them appearing once. These data come from a study of shared clonotypes between healthy human individuals. Overall study results and limits: Between a few donors, naive CD4 clonotypes were shared at a level of about 5%. Generally, estimated richness proved larger in naive subsets than it did in memory subsets.

This CDR3 is 12 amino acids long. J gave up 11 bases and V 5 bases, and 7 bases lay outside the gene matches. CDR1 and CDR2 (germline): MNHEY, SMNVEV (reference sequence). The chain is built from TRBV27 and TRBJ2-7; 9 bases align to TRBD2. The TCR was taken from a man between 18 and 29 years old in good health. Some clones in this sample may be carry-over from other donors' samples. Sequences were obtained from naive CD8+ T cells from PBMCs. In DNA form, the CDR3 reads TGTGCCAGCAGTACCTTAGCGGGAGTAGAGTACTTC. It encodes CASSTLAGVEYF.